This T cell receptor beta chain was profiled in a study of T cell repertoires in cytomegalovirus infection. Across the whole study: Peptides in the study included HLA-C-restricted and HLA-B-restricted CMV epitopes.

Points from the study as a whole: Summed frequency of public TCR beta families distinguished CMV carriers with the relevant HLA. Ex vivo responses were dominated by HLA-C-restricted CMV-specific TCR beta clonotypes.

This clonotype was seen more than once but under ten times. Its antigen is not identified. Germline CDR1 and CDR2: SNHLY and FYNNEI. The CDR3 runs to 12 residues. Trimming pared 6 bases from V and 6 bases from J, leaving 11 bases between. TCRdb itself ran the reads through MiXCR, one entry per CDR3 protein. The repertoire holds some 560,000 distinct CDR3 sequences, about 40% seen once, with roughly 50% in the top ten. Sequenced here: cultured PBMCs, sampled from culture after CMV antigen stimulation. The V gene is TRBV2, the J gene TRBJ1-1; D is possibly TRBD1 (6 bases). This receptor was taken from a human donor in good health (CMV status not recorded). Some clones in this sample may be carry-over from other donors' samples. This chain's CDR3 is CASRGGWAEAFF. CDR3 sequence (DNA): TGTGCCAGCAGAGGGGGGTGGGCTGAAGCTTTCTTT.